This T cell receptor (beta chain) was sequenced during a study of cytomegalovirus exposure and HLA in healthy donors. All the people who gave samples were healthy bone marrow donors. Study-wide findings and caveats: CMV serostatus was the sole immune exposure information available. Across HLA loci, a later analysis found differing TCR association rates, with DRB1 most and HLA-C fewest.

Regarding this clone: Its antigen is unidentified.

The PCR had 60 Vbeta and 13 Jbeta primers. TCRdb keeps only in-frame clones here, not all; method: immunoSEQ multiplex PCR. The sample includes 100,000 to 150,000 clones, 81% of them seen just once. The TCR originated in a woman aged 40-49 years in good health and CMV-seronegative. Sequenced input: PBMCs.

CDR3 DNA: TGTGCCAGCAGCACCGACAGGGGGCGCGCAGAGACCCAGTACTTC. Amino acid sequence: CASSTDRGRAETQYF. The chain employs TRBV2 and TRBJ2-5; 10 nucleotides match TRBD1. With V trimmed by 6 bases and J by 4 bases, 8 bases remained unmatched. Germline V CDR1 and CDR2: SNHLY, FYNNEI. The CDR3 runs to 15 residues.